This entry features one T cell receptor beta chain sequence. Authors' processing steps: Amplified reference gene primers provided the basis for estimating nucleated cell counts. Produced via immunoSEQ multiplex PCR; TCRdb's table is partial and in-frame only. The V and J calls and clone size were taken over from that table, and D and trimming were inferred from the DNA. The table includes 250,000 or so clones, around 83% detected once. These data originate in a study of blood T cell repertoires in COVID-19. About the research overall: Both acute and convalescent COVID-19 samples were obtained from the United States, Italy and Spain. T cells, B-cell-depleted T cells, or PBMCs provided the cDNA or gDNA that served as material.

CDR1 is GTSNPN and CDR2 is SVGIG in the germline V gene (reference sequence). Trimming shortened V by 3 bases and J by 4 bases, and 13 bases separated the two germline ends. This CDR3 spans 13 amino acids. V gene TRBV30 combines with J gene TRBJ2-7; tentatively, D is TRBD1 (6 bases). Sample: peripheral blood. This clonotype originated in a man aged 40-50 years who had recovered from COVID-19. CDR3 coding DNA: TGTGCCTGGAGCTGGGGGCGCCTGTACGAGCAGTACTTC. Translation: CAWSWGRLYEQYF.